The T cell receptor beta chain described here comes from a study of Graves' ophthalmopathy and Graves' hyperthyroidism. Study observations and caveats: Cross-validated, the 13-signature model showed 87.88%/81.08% sensitivity/specificity, and 80%/75% in the test set.

This clonotype occurred many times. The target antigen is unknown. A duration under 3 months, NOSPECS ≥4, CAS ≥3 and moderate-to-severe activity characterized the donors with ophthalmopathy. Germline V lookup: CDR1 DFQATT, CDR2 SNEGSKA (reference sequence). The CDR3 sequence is 14 residues long. With 1 base clipped from V and 3 bases from J, the junction kept 6 bases outside the gene matches. The TCR beta CDR3 regions underwent amplification from RNA transcripts. The first round was an RT-PCR with HTBI primers, and the second round was a multiplex PCR. TCRdb fed the multiplex PCR reads into MiXCR, producing one record per CDR3 protein. The sample contains approximately 330,000 distinct CDR3 sequences, roughly 15% of which appear only once.

The sequence came from an adult man with Graves' ophthalmopathy. The source material was peripheral blood. The chain uses TRBV20-1 and TRBJ2-7; TRBD1 matches at 7 bases. The chain's CDR3 is CSARGMGQIYEQYF. CDR3 in DNA: TGCAGTGCTAGAGGGATGGGACAGATCTACGAGCAGTACTTC.